Listed below are T cell receptor beta chains from one sample, sequenced in a study of naive and memory T cell subsets. TCRdb itself ran the UMI-ligation and nested PCR reads through MiXCR, one entry per CDR3 protein. The table lists 85,000 to 130,000 distinct CDR3 sequences, roughly 15% of them singletons, with roughly 2.8% in the top ten. The source material was naive CD8+ T cells from blood. The receptors were sampled from a human donor in good health. Each CDR3 is given without its conserved first and last residue. Each record gives: V gene, CDR3 protein.

>TRBV12-3/TRBV12-4
ASSLGDGITEAF
>TRBV28
ASSSQATSTDTQY
>TRBV27
ASRLGTDQPQH
>TRBV20-1
SARDLRGLAGGGHEQF
>TRBV5-5
ASSPPRADDTQY
>TRBV7-6
ASSPRQGSTDTQY
>TRBV11-2
ASSLAGYFEQF
>TRBV29-1
SVAGPGTDTQY
>TRBV30
AGHRGIPYEQY
>TRBV7-2
ASSYSTDTQY
>TRBV30
AWSAGQGAEEQF
>TRBV29-1
SVSDRGHYEQY
>TRBV30
AWRLRGYGYT
>TRBV30
AWSVEASGRTHTQY
>TRBV6-2/TRBV6-3
ASSYVASTGELF
>TRBV10-3
AISESNQPQH
>TRBV2
ASSVYREMNTEAF
>TRBV27
ASSLGVKQF
>TRBV7-2
ASSLDPITQRGGREEQF
>TRBV6-1
ASMGTGAGEQY
>TRBV13
ASSLWNTEAF
>TRBV10-3
AISESGDSYEQY
>TRBV6-5
ASSSRSGQLYGYT
>TRBV27
ASSFLGGQETQY
>TRBV2
ASSDGANEQF
>TRBV20-1
SAPGDKVYEQY
>TRBV11-2
ASSLPPGPKNEQY
>TRBV20-1
SAIHENSPLH
>TRBV12-3/TRBV12-4
ASSLSASRDEQF
>TRBV12-3/TRBV12-4
ASSSQREVGNEQF
>TRBV2
ATHRGLEQF
>TRBV12-5
ASGLELAGSGDTQY
>TRBV5-4
ASSLSRMETQY
>TRBV20-1
SARDINMQGYT
>TRBV4-3
ASSQELHRVGLNEQF
>TRBV5-1
ASSLAFGGSYEQY
>TRBV4-3
ASSQGLGGETQY
>TRBV12-3/TRBV12-4
ASSLAGFYNEQF
>TRBV2
ASIEPITDTQY
>TRBV24-1
ATSDLDTPNTGELF
>TRBV10-3
AISDDTSEQY
>TRBV4-2
ASSQEGVMNTEAF
>TRBV7-8
ASRSLAGGQETQY
>TRBV9
ASSDGGPTDTQY
>TRBV3-1
ASSQDRLVADTQY
>TRBV27
ASSLAGDQPQH
>TRBV29-1
SVDLLPSYNEQF
>TRBV7-2
ASSLGQTLYNEQF
>TRBV20-1
SAGVGLAYHGYT